This T cell receptor beta chain was profiled in a study of response to subunit inactivated influenza vaccine. From the RT-PCR reads, TCRdb called clonotypes with MiXCR, one entry per CDR3 protein. The sample consists of about 540,000 distinct CDR3 sequences, around 13% of them appearing once. Remarks on this clonotype: Its specificity is not known.

Trimming cost V 2 bases and J 7 bases, with 20 bases left between them. CDR3 length: 17 amino acids. In germline, CDR1 is LNHNV, CDR2 YYDKDF (reference sequence). Study-wide results and caveats: With each seasonal influenza vaccination, the authors suggested, few new T cells are recruited.

This rearrangement joins TRBV15 to TRBJ1-4; D perhaps matches TRBD1 (6 bases). This clonotype was obtained from a man aged 50 or older who received an inactivated influenza vaccine. Sequenced material: PBMCs from blood, taken less than 13 days after vaccination. In DNA form, the CDR3 reads TGTGCCACCAGCAGATCCCGGCCCGGGGGCGCAGGTGAAAAACTGTTTTTT. Translating it yields CATSRSRPGGAGEKLFF.